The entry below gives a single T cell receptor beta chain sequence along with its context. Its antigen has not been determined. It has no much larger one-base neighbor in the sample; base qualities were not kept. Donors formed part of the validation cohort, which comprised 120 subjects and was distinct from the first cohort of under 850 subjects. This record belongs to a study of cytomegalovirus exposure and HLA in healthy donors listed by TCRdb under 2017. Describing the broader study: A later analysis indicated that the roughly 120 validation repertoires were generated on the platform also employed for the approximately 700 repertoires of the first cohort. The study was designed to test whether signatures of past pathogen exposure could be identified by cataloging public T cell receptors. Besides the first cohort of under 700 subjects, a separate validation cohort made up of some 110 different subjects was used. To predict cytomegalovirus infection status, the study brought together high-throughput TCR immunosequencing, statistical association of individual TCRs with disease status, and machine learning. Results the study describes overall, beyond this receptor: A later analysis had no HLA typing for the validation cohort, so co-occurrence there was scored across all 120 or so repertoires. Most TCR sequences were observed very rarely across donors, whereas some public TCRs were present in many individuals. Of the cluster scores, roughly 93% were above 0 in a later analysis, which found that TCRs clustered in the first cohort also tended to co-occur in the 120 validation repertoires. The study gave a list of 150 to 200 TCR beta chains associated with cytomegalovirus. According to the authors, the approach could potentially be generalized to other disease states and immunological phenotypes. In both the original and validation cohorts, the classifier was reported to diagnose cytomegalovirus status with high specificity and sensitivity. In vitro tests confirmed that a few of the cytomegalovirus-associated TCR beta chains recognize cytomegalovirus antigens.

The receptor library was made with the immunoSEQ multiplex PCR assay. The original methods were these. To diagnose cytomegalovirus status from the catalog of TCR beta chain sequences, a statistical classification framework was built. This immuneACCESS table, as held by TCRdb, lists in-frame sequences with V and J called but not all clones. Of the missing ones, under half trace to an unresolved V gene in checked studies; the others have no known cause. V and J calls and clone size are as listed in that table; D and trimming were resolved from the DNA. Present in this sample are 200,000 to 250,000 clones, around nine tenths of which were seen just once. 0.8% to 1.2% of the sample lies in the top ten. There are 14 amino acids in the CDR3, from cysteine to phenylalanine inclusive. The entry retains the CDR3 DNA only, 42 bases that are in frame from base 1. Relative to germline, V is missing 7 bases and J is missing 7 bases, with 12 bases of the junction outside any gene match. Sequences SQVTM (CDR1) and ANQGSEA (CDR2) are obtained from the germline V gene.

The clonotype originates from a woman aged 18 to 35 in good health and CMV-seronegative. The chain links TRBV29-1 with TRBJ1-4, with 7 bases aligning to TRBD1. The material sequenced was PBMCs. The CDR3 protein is CSGGTGVLSEKLFF. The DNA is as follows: TGCAGCGGGGGTACAGGGGTCTTGTCTGAAAAACTGTTTTTT.